A single sample is the source of the 9 T cell receptor beta chains below, sequenced in a study of shared clonotypes between healthy human individuals. Here immunoSEQ multiplex PCR was the method, and the copy in TCRdb shows in-frame clones only, minus some. The table shows 2,500,000 or so clones, with 80% to 95% occurring only once. Sequences were obtained from naive CD4+ T cells from PBMCs. Subset indicated: CD45RA+ positively selected. The receptors were sampled from a man aged 18 to 29 in good health. Some clones in this sample may be carry-over from other donors' samples.

The chain uses TRBV28 and TRBJ1-1; D is unresolved. In germline, CDR1 is MDHEN, CDR2 SYDVKM. The ends were cut back, 7 bases at V and 0 bases at J, with 12 bases in the middle. CDR3 length: 14 residues. CDR3 loop: CASTWRTMNTEAFF. Written as DNA, the CDR3 is TGTGCCAGCACATGGCGGACCATGAACACTGAAGCTTTCTTT.

The chain carries TRBV9 and TRBJ2-5; TRBD1 aligns across 11 bases. The CDR3 length is 19 residues. Losses at the gene ends were 4 bases for V and 1 base for J; bases not matched to a gene: 15. CDR1 and CDR2 (germline): SGDLS, YYNGEE. CDR3 amino acids: CASSWGTGTGGIFQETQYF. The DNA of the CDR3 is TGTGCCAGCAGCTGGGGCACCGGGACAGGGGGAATTTTCCAAGAGACCCAGTACTTC.

The V and J genes are TRBV28 and TRBJ2-1; D gene ambiguous. This CDR3 has 13 residues. V lost 5 bases, J lost 6 bases, and 11 bases lay in between. From germline, CDR1 is MDHEN and CDR2 SYDVKM. Here the CDR3 DNA reads TGTGCCAGCAGTACTCAAACGGGCAATGAGCAGTTCTTC. Its translation is CASSTQTGNEQFF.

V is TRBV25-1 and J is TRBJ2-2; either TRBD1 or TRBD2 may supply D (5 bases each). The germline V gene encodes CDR1 MGHDK and CDR2 SYGVNS. The V end was cut by 4 bases, the J end by 8 bases, with 17 bases between. The CDR3 sequence is 15 residues long. The CDR3 loop reads CASSGLRGYSGELFF. In nucleotides, the CDR3 is TGTGCCAGCAGTGGCCTGAGGGGATACTCGGGGGAGCTGTTTTTT.

The chain has TRBV6-5 and TRBJ2-7, with 8 bases fitting TRBD1. Germline V gives CDR1 MNHEY, CDR2 SVGAGI. V lost 2 bases, J lost 7 bases, and 7 bases stayed unmatched. The CDR3 sequence is 14 residues long. The CDR3 DNA follows: TGTGCCAGCAGTTACGGCAGGGGGCCAGGTGAGCAGTACTTC. It translates to CASSYGRGPGEQYF.

This chain joins TRBV9 and TRBJ2-2, with D possibly TRBD1 on 6 matching bases. From germline, CDR1 is SGDLS and CDR2 YYNGEE. V dropped 3 bases and J dropped 4 bases, with 16 bases sitting between them. CDR3 size: 16 residues. The CDR3 region has the DNA TGTGCCAGCAGCGCCCTCGTGACAGGACTCACCGGGGAGCTGTTTTTT. Protein: CASSALVTGLTGELFF. The complete variable domain, with remaining parts taken from reference TRBV9 and TRBJ2-2, reads DSGVTQTPKHLITATGQRVTLRCSPRSGDLSVYWYQQSLDQGLQFLIQYYNGEERAKGNILERFSAQQFPDLHSELNLSSLELGDSALYFCASSALVTGLTGELFFGEGSRLTVL.

The chain combines TRBV5-1 with TRBJ1-3; the D is unclear. Germline loops: CDR1 SGHRS, CDR2 YFSETQ. CDR3 length: 14 residues. V lost 6 bases to trimming and J lost 0 bases, with 10 bases between them. The CDR3 DNA reads TGCGCCAGCACCACGGGGTCCTCTGGAAACACCATATATTTT. It specifies CASTTGSSGNTIYF.

The chain employs TRBV19 and TRBJ2-1; D tentatively reads TRBD1 or TRBD2 (5 bases each). CDR1 is LNHDA, CDR2 SQIVND, per germline (reference sequence). The germline V and J ends were trimmed by 5 bases and 6 bases, with 14 bases remaining between them. CDR3 size: 14 residues. The CDR3 is CASSPSGRINEQFF. DNA for the CDR3: TGTGCCAGTAGTCCCTCGGGGCGGATCAATGAGCAGTTCTTC.

V gene TRBV5-5 combines with J gene TRBJ1-3; perhaps TRBD1 as D (6 bases). The CDR3 sequence is 14 residues long. V lost 4 bases and J lost 2, with 10 bases in between. From germline, CDR1 is SGHKS and CDR2 YYEKEE (reference sequence). CDR3 sequence: CASSPQGPGNTIYF. CDR3 DNA sequence: TGTGCCAGCAGCCCGCAGGGGCCTGGAAACACCATATATTTT.